This T cell receptor beta chain was obtained from a study of T cell responses to AZD1222 COVID-19 vaccine. Overall study results and limits: Repertoire samples came only from after the peak T cell response. Nearly half of spike-specific TCRs reportedly target variant regions that are unmutated in the B.1.351 and B.1.1.7 variants. Mostly white British, mostly female donors; authors suggested clonal diversity may be underestimated. Following two doses of AZD1222, Spike-specific TCR breadth and depth rose.

This clone has more than one count but fewer than ten. No antigen is known for it. A read error may produce the germline difference seen at one junction end. The CDR3 is made up of 14 amino acids. CDR1 is SEHNR, CDR2 FQNEAQ, per germline (reference sequence). Profiling relied on immunoSEQ multiplex PCR, and the TCRdb table lists in-frame clones only, not all of them. The sample shows roughly 200,000 clones, about 89% of them seen only once. This specimen was peripheral blood, taken 28 days after the second AZD1222 dose. The sequence was collected from an adult who received the AZD1222 COVID-19 vaccine. V and J are TRBV7-9 and TRBJ2-2, with 12 bases fitting TRBD2. The CDR3 here is CASSLAGGIGELFF. The DNA for the CDR3 is TGTGCCAGCAGCCTAGCGGGAGGGATCGGGGAGCTGTTTTTT.